Below, one T cell receptor (beta chain) is given with its context. The sample belongs to a study of blood T cell repertoires in COVID-19. Assay: immunoSEQ multiplex PCR; the TCRdb copy retains only in-frame clones and omits some. The sample lists 230,000 or so clones; about 87% were seen once. The sequenced sample was PBMCs or T cells enriched from blood (not recorded which). This sequence was found in a woman in her thirties or forties with acute COVID-19.

The CDR3 protein is CASSLVGQGPYGYTF. The CDR3 nucleotides read TGCGCCAGCAGCTTGGTGGGACAGGGGCCTTATGGCTACACCTTC. V gene TRBV5-1 combines with J gene TRBJ1-2; 10 nucleotides align to TRBD1. The CDR3 is made up of 15 amino acids. The V gene end was trimmed by 0 bases and the J gene end by 5 bases; junction bases not matched to a gene: 4. Germline CDR1 SGHRS, CDR2 YFSETQ.